This T cell receptor beta chain is from a study of T-cell memory formation after mild COVID-19. Study conclusions and caveats: Cross-reactive memory seemingly joined, as some responding clones were found in pre-infection memory.

V shed 4 bases and J shed 4 bases, with 9 bases lying between them. This CDR3 is 13 amino acids long. CDR1 SGHRS and CDR2 YFSETQ come from the germline V gene. One entry per CDR3 protein results from TCRdb running MiXCR on the 5' RACE reads. The repertoire holds 100,000 to 120,000 distinct CDR3 sequences, with 20% to 25% as singletons. Worth noting for this clonotype: Its antigen is unknown.

The chain combines TRBV5-1 with TRBJ2-1; a weak D match, TRBD1 (5 bases). Specimen: PBMCs or a T cell subset sorted from them (not recorded which). The receptor comes from a man between 18 and 29 years old who had mild COVID-19 (a few samples of this study predate the infection). Cell type and time point are not known. The DNA of the CDR3 is TGCGCCAGCAGCCCCGACAGATACAATGAGCAGTTCTTC. Its protein is CASSPDRYNEQFF.